This T cell receptor beta chain appears in the sequencing data of a study of cytotoxic CD8 clonotypes in ibrutinib-treated CLL. Libraries were prepared by immunoSEQ multiplex PCR; TCRdb keeps only in-frame clonotypes and omits some of them. The table records roughly 300,000 clones, around 76% of them present only once. This CDR3 region has 14 residues. J lost 6 bases, V lost 3 bases, and 1 base had no gene match. The germline V gene encodes CDR1 LNHDA and CDR2 SQIVND (reference sequence). This clone is a singleton in its sample. The target antigen is unknown. Whole-study results and caveats: Age-matched healthy donor levels were exceeded by baseline clonality, which tracked circulating CD8+ T-cell counts.

The material was PBMCs, obtained at disease progression, from a patient treated with ibrutinib. V and J are TRBV19 and TRBJ2-1, with 11 nucleotides matching TRBD2. This TCR came from a human donor with chronic lymphocytic leukemia. DNA of the CDR3: TGTGCCAGTAGTATGGGACTAGCGGTCAATGAGCAGTTCTTC. It codes for CASSMGLAVNEQFF.